A single sample is the source of the 15 T cell receptor beta chains below, sequenced in a study of shared clonotypes between healthy human individuals. Produced via immunoSEQ multiplex PCR; TCRdb's table is partial and in-frame only. The sample carries around 500,000 clones, 70% to 80% recorded once. Material for sequencing was PBMCs. Every receptor here comes from a woman aged 40 to 50 in good health. Some clones in this sample may be carry-over from other donors' samples.

This clone was seen just once. The chain employs TRBV15 and TRBJ2-7, with D perhaps matching TRBD2 (6 bases). This CDR3 spans 14 amino acids. Germline V gene sequence: CDR1 LNHNV, CDR2 YYDKDF (reference sequence). The V end lost 3 bases, the J end lost 4 bases, and 13 bases lay between the germline ends. CDR3 in amino acids: CATSRAAGAYEQYF. Here the CDR3 DNA reads TGTGCCACCAGCAGGGCAGCGGGCGCTTACGAGCAGTACTTC.

The gene calls are TRBV7-3 and TRBJ2-2, with D possibly being TRBD2 (6 bases). The CDR3 has 16 residues. From germline, CDR1 is SGHTA and CDR2 FQGTGA. Trimming removed 2 bases from V and 3 bases from J, with 13 bases in between. The CDR3 is CASSLARDRDTGELFF. As DNA, the CDR3 is TGTGCCAGCAGCTTAGCGCGGGACCGGGACACCGGGGAGCTGTTTTTT.

The chain combines TRBV7-9 with TRBJ1-1, with D possibly TRBD1 on 5 matching bases. Germline CDR1 and CDR2: SEHNR and FQNEAQ (reference sequence). Deletions cut 6 bases from V and 1 base from J, with 6 bases between. The CDR3 runs 12 residues. The CDR3 reads CASRGQNTEAFF. As DNA, the CDR3 is TGTGCCAGCAGAGGACAGAACACTGAAGCTTTCTTT.

This rearrangement joins TRBV19 to TRBJ1-2; D gene ambiguous. Germline assignment: CDR1 LNHDA and CDR2 SQIVND (reference sequence). The CDR3 totals 13 residues. Trimming left V 5 bases short and J 2 bases short, with 9 bases between. The CDR3 sequence: CASSLGGNYGYTF. The CDR3 bases are TGTGCCAGTAGTCTTGGAGGAAACTATGGCTACACCTTC. Full variable domain (remainder filled in from reference TRBV19 and TRBJ1-2): DGGITQSPKYLFRKEGQNVTLSCEQNLNHDAMYWYRQDPGQGLRLIYYSQIVNDFQKGDIAEGYSVSREKKESFPLTVTSAQKNPTAFYLCASSLGGNYGYTFGSGTRLTVV.

J is TRBJ2-5 and V is TRBV6-1; possible D gene TRBD1, 6 bases. Trimming cost V 4 bases and J 4 bases, with 13 bases left between them. Germline V gives CDR1 MNHNS, CDR2 SASEGT. This CDR3 is built from 14 residues. CDR3 sequence reads: CASSATGLRETQYF. As DNA, the CDR3 is TGTGCCAGCAGTGCCACAGGGTTGAGAGAGACCCAGTACTTC.

This sequence joins TRBV4-3 and TRBJ2-5; possibly TRBD2 for D (6 bases). The V end was cut by 0 bases, the J end by 7 bases, with 21 bases between. Germline V gene sequence: CDR1 LGHNA, CDR2 YSLEER. The CDR3 spans 17 residues. The CDR3 here is CASSQDLSGSLGGTQYF. As DNA, the CDR3 is TGCGCCAGCAGCCAAGATTTAAGCGGGTCCTTAGGAGGGACCCAGTACTTC.

Only one count was recorded for this clone. The chain carries TRBV29-1 and TRBJ1-2; 7 bases align to TRBD1. Per the germline V gene, CDR1 is SQVTM and CDR2 is ANQGSEA. The CDR3 has 13 amino acids. Losses at the gene ends were 8 bases for V and 5 bases for J; bases not matched to a gene: 11. In nucleotides, the CDR3 is TGCAGCATCCTTCGGACAGGACTTTATGGCTACACCTTC. Amino acid sequence: CSILRTGLYGYTF.

The chain employs TRBV7-9 and TRBJ2-7; tentatively, D is TRBD1 or TRBD2 (5 bases each). V was trimmed by 6 bases and J by 8 bases, leaving 23 bases between them. CDR3 size: 15 residues. Germline-derived CDR1 and CDR2 are SEHNR and FQNEAQ (reference sequence). CDR3 residues: CASSSHRDPKTQQYF. The CDR3 bases are TGTGCCAGCAGTTCTCACCGGGACCCCAAGACCCAGCAGTACTTC.

V usage is TRBV15 and J usage is TRBJ1-2; 8 positions match TRBD1. Trimming at V came to 2 bases and at J to 5 bases, leaving 10 bases not matched to a gene. CDR1 and CDR2 from the germline V gene are LNHNV and YYDKDF (reference sequence). This CDR3 has 16 residues. CDR3 sequence: CATSRIKQGGGYGYTF. As DNA, the CDR3 is TGTGCCACCAGCAGAATTAAACAGGGGGGAGGGTATGGCTACACCTTC.

This rearrangement joins TRBV25-1 to TRBJ1-1; 7 bases line up with TRBD1. The CDR3 contains 15 residues. J lost 4 bases, V lost 4 bases, and 9 bases had no gene match. CDR1 is MGHDK and CDR2 is SYGVNS in the germline V gene. CDR3 sequence: CASSAMTGRATEAFF. CDR3 in DNA: TGTGCCAGCAGTGCGATGACAGGGAGAGCCACTGAAGCTTTCTTT.

CDR3 in amino acids: CASSPRGSGTSYEQYF. For the CDR3, the DNA is TGCGCCAGCAGCCCCCGGGGTAGCGGGACCTCCTACGAGCAGTACTTC. The chain is built from TRBV5-1 and TRBJ2-7; 8 bases map to TRBD2. The CDR3 runs 16 residues. Germline lookup yields CDR1 SGHRS and CDR2 YFSETQ. Germline trimming cut 4 bases from V and 0 bases from J; bases unmatched to any gene: 9. Filled out from reference TRBV5-1 and TRBJ2-7, the complete variable domain reads KAGVTQTPRYLIKTRGQQVTLSCSPISGHRSVSWYQQTPGQGLQFLFEYFSETQRNKGNFPGRFSGRQFSNSRSEMNVSTLELGDSALYLCASSPRGSGTSYEQYFGPGTRLTVT.

This chain links TRBV5-1 with TRBJ2-2; D unclear. The CDR3 extends over 15 amino acids. CDR1 and CDR2 from the germline V gene are SGHRS and YFSETQ. Trimming left V 5 bases short and J 4 bases short, with 15 bases between. CDR3 DNA: TGCGCCAGCAGTACTGGGGATGTCCGCACCGGGGAGCTGTTTTTT. It codes for CASSTGDVRTGELFF.

V gene TRBV4-3 combines with J gene TRBJ2-1; 8 nucleotides agree with TRBD2. The CDR3 consists of 15 residues. Germline loops: CDR1 LGHNA, CDR2 YSLEER. V shed 1 base, J shed 7 bases, and the junction held 6 bases outside the gene matches. The CDR3 nucleotides are TGCGCCAGCAGCCAAGTTAGCGGGACGCGGAATGAGCAGTTCTTC. Protein product: CASSQVSGTRNEQFF.

This chain uses TRBV7-2 with TRBJ2-2; no clear D. Germline V CDR1 and CDR2: SGHTA, FQGNSA. This CDR3 spans 13 amino acids. V lost 5 bases, J lost 6 bases, and 10 bases lay in between. The DNA of the CDR3 is TGTGCCAGCAGCAGAGATGTGTCCGGGGAGCTGTTTTTT. It is translated as CASSRDVSGELFF.

A remark on this clone: Other DNA sequences within the sample encode an identical CDR3. The chain links TRBV6-4 to TRBJ2-3, with D perhaps TRBD1 or TRBD2 (7 bases each). V dropped 4 bases and J dropped 3 bases, with 11 bases sitting between them. This CDR3 has 14 residues. The germline CDR1 and CDR2 sequences are MRHNA and SNTAGT. CDR3 DNA: TGTGCCAGCAGTGTGCAGGGGGGGACAGATACGCAGTATTTT. Amino acids: CASSVQGGTDTQYF.